One sample yielded the 17 T cell receptor beta chains listed below, sequenced in a study. TCRdb passed the 5' RACE reads through MiXCR, listing each CDR3 protein once. The table lists tens of thousands of distinct CDR3 sequences, less than 35% of them singletons. Sequences were obtained from memory CD4+ T cells sorted from a lymph node. Sample subset: memory CD4+ T cells, CD4+CD45RO+CD25-. These receptors were taken from a female donor with breast cancer.

The rearrangement links TRBV9 to TRBJ2-7; 8 positions agree with TRBD2. J lost 0 bases, V lost 0 bases, and 5 bases had no gene match. Per the germline V gene, CDR1 is SGDLS and CDR2 is YYNGEE. This CDR3 has 16 residues. The CDR3 DNA follows: TGTGCCAGCAGCGTAGATGTAGGGACTAGCTCCTACGAGCAGTACTTC. Amino acids: CASSVDVGTSSYEQYF.

In the case of this clonotype: The CDR3 end shows no conserved phenylalanine or tryptophan, and so a read error is likely. The chain is built from TRBV5-1 and TRBJ2-1; 10 nucleotides match TRBD1. The CDR3 totals 14 residues. Per the germline V gene, CDR1 is SGHRS and CDR2 is YFSETQ. V was clipped by 7 bases and J by 7 bases; unmatched bases: 8. CDR3 region: CASFRGQGINEQFL. In DNA, the CDR3 is TGCGCCAGCTTTCGGGGACAGGGGATAAATGAGCAGTTCCTC.

The V call is TRBV28, the J call TRBJ1-3, with a tentative D call TRBD1 (5 bases). Trimming stripped 4 bases from V and 0 bases from J, with 10 bases between. Germline V gene lookup returns CDR1 MDHEN and CDR2 SYDVKM. The CDR3 extends over 15 amino acids. CDR3 coding DNA: TGTGCCAGCAGTTACAGGCAACTCTCTGGAAACACCATATATTTT. Translation gives CASSYRQLSGNTIYF.

V is TRBV6-6 and J is TRBJ1-2; D may be TRBD1 (5 bases). The germline CDR1 and CDR2 sequences are MNHNY and SVGAGI (reference sequence). Trimming pared 6 bases from V and 3 bases from J, leaving 14 bases between. The CDR3 is made up of 14 amino acids. This chain's CDR3 is CASRKRQGDYGYTF. The CDR3 region has the DNA TGTGCCAGCAGGAAGCGCCAGGGAGACTATGGCTACACCTTC.

Details on this clonotype: A much larger clone sits a single nucleotide away, making a read error possible. The V gene is TRBV10-3, the J gene TRBJ2-7, with D possibly being TRBD1 or TRBD2 (5 bases each). Germline-derived CDR1 and CDR2 are ENHRY and SYGVKD. The V and J ends lost 6 bases and 9 bases respectively, with 21 bases between them. The CDR3 is made up of 14 amino acids. This CDR3 reads CAIRDRDPSVGQYF. CDR3 sequence (DNA): TGTGCCATCAGGGACCGGGACCCAAGCGTCGGGCAGTACTTC.

V usage is TRBV3-1 and J usage is TRBJ2-3, with 8 positions matching TRBD1. The trim removed 7 bases at V and 0 bases at J, leaving 6 bases unmatched. The CDR3 loop spans 15 amino acids. Germline CDR1 is LGHDT and CDR2 is YNNKEL (reference sequence). The CDR3 loop reads CASKRTGRSTDTQYF. In DNA, the CDR3 is TGTGCCAGCAAACGGACAGGGAGAAGCACAGATACGCAGTATTTT.

The chain's CDR3 is CASMDRRGYNEQFF. CDR3 in DNA: TGTGCCAGCATGGACCGGAGGGGCTACAATGAGCAGTTCTTC. The chain links TRBV19 to TRBJ2-1, with D possibly matching TRBD2 (6 bases). Germline V gives CDR1 LNHDA, CDR2 SQIVND (reference sequence). The CDR3 extends over 14 amino acids. Trimming took 9 bases from V and 3 from J, leaving 15 bases between them. Variable domain in full (rest from reference TRBV19 and TRBJ2-1): DGGITQSPKYLFRKEGQNVTLSCEQNLNHDAMYWYRQDPGQGLRLIYYSQIVNDFQKGDIAEGYSVSREKKESFPLTVTSAQKNPTAFYLCASMDRRGYNEQFFGPGTRLTVL.

This clonotype was seen at least ten times. The chain combines TRBV20-1 with TRBJ2-3; 8 nucleotides line up with TRBD2. The CDR3 sequence is 15 residues long. Germline V lookup: CDR1 DFQATT, CDR2 SNEGSKA (reference sequence). Trimming took 6 bases from V and 0 from J; bases not matched to a gene: 8. The CDR3 nucleotides read TGCAGTGCCCTAGCGGGTCTGACTAGCACAGATACGCAGTATTTT. This gives the protein CSALAGLTSTDTQYF.

Only a few counts were recorded for this clonotype. The chain combines TRBV7-8 with TRBJ2-5, with 11 bases identical to TRBD2. The germline CDR1 and CDR2 sequences are SGHVS and FQNEAQ. Germline trimming cut 6 bases from V and 2 bases from J; bases unmatched to any gene: 2. The CDR3 is 14 amino acids. The CDR3 loop reads CASSRLAGQETQYF. The CDR3 nucleotides are TGTGCCAGCAGTCGACTAGCGGGGCAAGAGACCCAGTACTTC.

For this clonotype: The germline gene is not matched at one end of the junction; a read error may be the cause. CDR3 loop: CASSLYGVPYEQHF. The CDR3 region has the DNA TGTGCCAGCAGTTTATATGGGGTTCCCTACGAGCAGCACTTC. The rearrangement joins TRBV27 to TRBJ2-7; D is unresolved. From germline, CDR1 is MNHEY and CDR2 SMNVEV (reference sequence). The CDR3 sequence is 14 residues long.

V gene TRBV30 combines with J gene TRBJ2-2; 7 nucleotides align to TRBD1. Trimming cost V 2 bases and J 7 bases; bases outside gene matches: 4. The germline CDR1 and CDR2 sequences are GTSNPN and SVGIG (reference sequence). The CDR3 totals 13 residues. CDR3: CAWSRGGGGELFF. The CDR3 nucleotides read TGTGCCTGGAGTAGAGGGGGCGGCGGGGAGCTGTTTTTT. Complete variable domain (other parts from reference TRBV30 and TRBJ2-2): SQTIHQWPATLVQPVGSPLSLECTVEGTSNPNLYWYRQAAGRGLQLLFYSVGIGQISSEVPQNLSASRPQDRQFILSSKKLLLSDSGFYLCAWSRGGGGELFFGEGSRLTVL.

This clonotype has just a few counts. V and J are TRBV7-2 and TRBJ2-3, with D unresolved. The CDR3 runs to 16 residues. The germline CDR1 and CDR2 sequences are SGHTA and FQGNSA. V was trimmed by 4 bases and J by 3 bases, leaving 17 bases between them. This CDR3 reads CASSSKRHGATDTQYF. CDR3 nucleotides: TGTGCCAGCAGCTCTAAACGCCACGGTGCAACAGATACGCAGTATTTT.

This clonotype has a count of ten or more. J is TRBJ2-1 and V is TRBV6-5; the D is unclear. Germline V gives CDR1 MNHEY, CDR2 SVGAGI. The CDR3 is 10 residues long. V was shortened by 4 bases and J by 11 bases, with 6 bases between the two germline ends. CDR3 DNA sequence: TGTGCCAGCAGTTTGGGGAAGCAGTTCTTC. This encodes CASSLGKQFF.

This clonotype was seen a few times. The V gene is TRBV7-3, the J gene TRBJ1-1; no firm D call. Germline V gives CDR1 SGHTA, CDR2 FQGTGA. CDR3 size: 13 residues. V dropped 1 base and J dropped 0 bases, with 3 bases sitting between them. CDR3 residues: CASSLMVNTEAFF. CDR3 nucleotide sequence: TGTGCCAGCAGCTTAATGGTGAACACTGAAGCTTTCTTT.

This chain links TRBV6-1 with TRBJ1-4, with a tentative D call TRBD1 (5 bases). The CDR3 sequence is 14 residues long. From germline, CDR1 is MNHNS and CDR2 SASEGT. V lost 9 bases to trimming and J lost 0 bases, with 11 bases between them. CDR3 bases: TGTGCCAGTGGGGGGTTCTCAACTAATGAAAAACTGTTTTTT. It yields the protein CASGGFSTNEKLFF.

The chain has TRBV12-3 or TRBV12-4 and TRBJ1-3; D is uncertain. This CDR3 comprises 16 residues. The V gene lost 3 bases and the J gene lost 4 bases, with 16 bases spanning the gap. The CDR3 DNA sequence: TGTGCCAGCAGTTTTATCGGCGGCTCCAAAGGAAACACCATATATTTT. Translated, it gives CASSFIGGSKGNTIYF.

The genes are TRBV20-1 and TRBJ2-1, with D possibly called TRBD1 or TRBD2 (5 bases each). The CDR3 totals 14 residues. Germline V gene lookup returns CDR1 DFQATT and CDR2 SNEGSKA (reference sequence). Trimming stripped 5 bases from V and 5 bases from J, with 16 bases between. Here the CDR3 reads CSADPGTGNNEQFF. CDR3 sequence (DNA): TGCAGTGCTGATCCTGGGACGGGGAACAATGAGCAGTTCTTC.